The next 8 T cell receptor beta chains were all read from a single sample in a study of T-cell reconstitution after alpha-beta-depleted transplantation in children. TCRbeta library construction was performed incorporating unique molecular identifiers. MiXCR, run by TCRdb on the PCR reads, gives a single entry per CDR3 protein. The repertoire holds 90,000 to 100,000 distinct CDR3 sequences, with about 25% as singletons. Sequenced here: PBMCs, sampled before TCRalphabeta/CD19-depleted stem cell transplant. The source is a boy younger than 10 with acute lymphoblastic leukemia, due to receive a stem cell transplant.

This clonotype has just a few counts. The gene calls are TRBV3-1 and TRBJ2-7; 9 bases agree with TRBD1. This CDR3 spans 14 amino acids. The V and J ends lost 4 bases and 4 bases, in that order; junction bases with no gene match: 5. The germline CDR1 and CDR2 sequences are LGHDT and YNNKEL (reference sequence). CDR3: CASSLGQGWYEQYF. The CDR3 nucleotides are TGTGCCAGCAGCCTGGGACAGGGTTGGTACGAGCAGTACTTC.

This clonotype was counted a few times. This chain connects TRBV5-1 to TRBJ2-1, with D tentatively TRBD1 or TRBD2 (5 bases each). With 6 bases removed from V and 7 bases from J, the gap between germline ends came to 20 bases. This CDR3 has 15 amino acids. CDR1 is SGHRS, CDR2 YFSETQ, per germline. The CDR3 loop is CASTVNLAGRNEQFF. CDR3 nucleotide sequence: TGCGCCAGCACCGTAAATCTAGCAGGGCGGAATGAGCAGTTCTTC.

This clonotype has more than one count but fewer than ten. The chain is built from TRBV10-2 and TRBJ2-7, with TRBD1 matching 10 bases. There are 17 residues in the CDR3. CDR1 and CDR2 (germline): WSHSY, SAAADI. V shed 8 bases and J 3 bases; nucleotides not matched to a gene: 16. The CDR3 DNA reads TGCGCCAGCGGTGGCCCGGGACAGGGGTATCCGGGCTACGAGCAGTACTTC. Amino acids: CASGGPGQGYPGYEQYF.

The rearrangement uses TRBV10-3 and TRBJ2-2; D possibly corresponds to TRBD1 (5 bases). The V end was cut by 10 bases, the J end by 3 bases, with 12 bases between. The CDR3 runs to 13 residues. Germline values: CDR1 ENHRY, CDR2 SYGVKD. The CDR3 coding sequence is TGTGCCACCACACAGGACCACACCGGGGAGCTGTTTTTT. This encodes CATTQDHTGELFF.

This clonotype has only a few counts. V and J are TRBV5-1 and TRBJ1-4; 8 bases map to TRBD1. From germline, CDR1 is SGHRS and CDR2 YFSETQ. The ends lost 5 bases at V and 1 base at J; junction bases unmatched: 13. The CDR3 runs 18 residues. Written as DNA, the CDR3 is TGCGCCAGCAGGCCCGGACAGGGAGTAGGAGGAACTAATGAAAAACTGTTTTTT. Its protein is CASRPGQGVGGTNEKLFF.

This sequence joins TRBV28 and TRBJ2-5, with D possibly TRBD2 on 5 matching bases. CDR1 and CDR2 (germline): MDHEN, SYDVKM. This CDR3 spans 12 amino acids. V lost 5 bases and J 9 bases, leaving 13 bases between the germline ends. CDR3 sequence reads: CASSLPGLPQYF. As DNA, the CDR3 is TGTGCCAGCAGTCTTCCAGGACTCCCCCAGTACTTC. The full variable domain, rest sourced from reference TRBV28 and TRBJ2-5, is DVKVTQSSRYLVKRTGEKVFLECVQDMDHENMFWYRQDPGLGLRLIYFSYDVKMKEKGDIPEGYSVSREKKERFSLILESASTNQTSMYLCASSLPGLPQYFGPGTRLLVL.

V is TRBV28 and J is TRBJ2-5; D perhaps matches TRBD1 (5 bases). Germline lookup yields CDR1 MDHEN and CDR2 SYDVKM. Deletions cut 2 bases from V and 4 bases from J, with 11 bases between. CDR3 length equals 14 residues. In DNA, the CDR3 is TGTGCCAGCAGTTTAATTAGGCAGGGAGAGACCCAGTACTTC. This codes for CASSLIRQGETQYF.

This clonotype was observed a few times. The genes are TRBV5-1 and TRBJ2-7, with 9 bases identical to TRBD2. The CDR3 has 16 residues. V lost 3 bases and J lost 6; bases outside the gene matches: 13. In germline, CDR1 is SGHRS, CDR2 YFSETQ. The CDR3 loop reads CASSSNIAGVKGEQYF. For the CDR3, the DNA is TGCGCCAGCAGCTCTAACATAGCGGGAGTAAAGGGCGAGCAGTACTTC.